Sequencing of this T cell receptor beta chain was carried out in a study of cytomegalovirus exposure and HLA in healthy donors. General observations from the study: Diagnosis of cytomegalovirus status made by the classifier reportedly showed high specificity and sensitivity.

Libraries were prepared by immunoSEQ multiplex PCR; TCRdb keeps only in-frame clonotypes and omits some of them. Here the sample spans over 50,000 clones, 80% to 95% being singletons. Worth noting for this clone: What it recognizes is unknown.

The donors were part of the validation cohort, which consisted of more than 90 subjects and was separate from the first cohort of 666 subjects. The CDR3 is 15 residues long. V was clipped by 7 bases and J by 1 base, with 19 bases between them. Germline values: CDR1 SQVTM, CDR2 ANQGSEA. Material: PBMCs. This sequence joins TRBV29-1 and TRBJ1-2; D uncertain. The clonotype was recovered from a man between 18 and 35 years old in good health and CMV-seropositive. DNA of the CDR3: TGCAGCGCCCGCCCACGGTGGGAGGATAACTATGGCTACACCTTC. Its translation: CSARPRWEDNYGYTF.